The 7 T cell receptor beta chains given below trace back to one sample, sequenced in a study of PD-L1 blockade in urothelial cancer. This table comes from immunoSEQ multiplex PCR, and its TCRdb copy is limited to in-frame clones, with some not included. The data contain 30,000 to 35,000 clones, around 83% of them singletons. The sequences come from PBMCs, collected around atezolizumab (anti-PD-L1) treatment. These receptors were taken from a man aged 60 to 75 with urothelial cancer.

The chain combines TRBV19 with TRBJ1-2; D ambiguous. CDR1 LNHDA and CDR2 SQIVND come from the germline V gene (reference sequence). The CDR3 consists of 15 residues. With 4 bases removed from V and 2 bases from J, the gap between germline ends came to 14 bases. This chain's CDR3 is CASSTDRTENYGYTF. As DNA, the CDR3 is TGTGCCAGTAGTACCGATAGAACAGAAAACTATGGCTACACCTTC.

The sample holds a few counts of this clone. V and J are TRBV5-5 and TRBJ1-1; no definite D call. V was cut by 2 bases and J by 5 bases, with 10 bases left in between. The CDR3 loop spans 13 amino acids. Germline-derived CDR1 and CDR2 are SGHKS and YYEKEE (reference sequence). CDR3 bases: TGTGCCAGCAGCTTTGGAGGAGGGACTGAAGCTTTCTTT. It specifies CASSFGGGTEAFF.

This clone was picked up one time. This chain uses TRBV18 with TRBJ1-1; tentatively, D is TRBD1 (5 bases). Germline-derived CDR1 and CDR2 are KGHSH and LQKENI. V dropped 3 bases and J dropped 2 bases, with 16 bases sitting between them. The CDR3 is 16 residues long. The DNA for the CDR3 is TGTGCCAGCTCACCGGCACAGGCTTCTCTCAACACTGAAGCTTTCTTT. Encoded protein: CASSPAQASLNTEAFF.

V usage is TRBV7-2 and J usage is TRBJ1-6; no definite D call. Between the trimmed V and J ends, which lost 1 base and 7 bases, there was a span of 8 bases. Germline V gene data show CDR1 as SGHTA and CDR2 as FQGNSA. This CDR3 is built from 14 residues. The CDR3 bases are TGTGCCAGCAGCTTAGGCGCGGGAAATTCACCCCTCCACTTT. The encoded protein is CASSLGAGNSPLHF. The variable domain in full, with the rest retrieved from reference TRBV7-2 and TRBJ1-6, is GAGVSQSPSNKVTEKGKDVELRCDPISGHTALYWYRQSLGQGLEFLIYFQGNSAPDKSGLPSDRFSAERTGGSVSTLTIQRTQQEDSAVYLCASSLGAGNSPLHFGNGTRLTVT.

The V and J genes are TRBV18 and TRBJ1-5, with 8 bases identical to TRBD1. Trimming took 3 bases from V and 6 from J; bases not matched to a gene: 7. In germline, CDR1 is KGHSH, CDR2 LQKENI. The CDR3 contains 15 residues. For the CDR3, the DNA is TGTGCCAGCTCACCGAGACAGGGGTCGCGTCAGCCCCAGCATTTT. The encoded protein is CASSPRQGSRQPQHF.

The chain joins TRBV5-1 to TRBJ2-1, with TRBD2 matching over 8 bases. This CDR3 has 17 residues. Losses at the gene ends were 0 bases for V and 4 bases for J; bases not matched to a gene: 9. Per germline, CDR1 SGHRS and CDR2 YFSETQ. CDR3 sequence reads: CASSLDSGEPPYNEQFF. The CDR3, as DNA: TGCGCCAGCAGCTTGGATAGCGGGGAGCCCCCTTACAATGAGCAGTTCTTC.

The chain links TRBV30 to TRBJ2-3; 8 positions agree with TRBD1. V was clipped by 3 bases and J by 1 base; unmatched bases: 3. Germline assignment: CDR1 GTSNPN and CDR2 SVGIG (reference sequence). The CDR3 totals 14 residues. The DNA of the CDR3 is TGTGCCTGGAGATCGGGACAGGGCACAGATACGCAGTATTTT. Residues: CAWRSGQGTDTQYF.